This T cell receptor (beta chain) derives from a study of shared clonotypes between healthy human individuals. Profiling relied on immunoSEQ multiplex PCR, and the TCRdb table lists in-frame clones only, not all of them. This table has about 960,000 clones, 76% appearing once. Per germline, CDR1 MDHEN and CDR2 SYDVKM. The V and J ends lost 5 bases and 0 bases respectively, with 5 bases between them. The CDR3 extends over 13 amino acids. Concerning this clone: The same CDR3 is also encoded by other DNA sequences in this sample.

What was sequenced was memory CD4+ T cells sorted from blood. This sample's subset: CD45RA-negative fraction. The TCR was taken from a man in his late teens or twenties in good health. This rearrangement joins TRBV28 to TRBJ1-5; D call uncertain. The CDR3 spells CASSPDSNQPQHF. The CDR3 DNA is TGTGCCAGCAGTCCAGATAGCAATCAGCCCCAGCATTTT. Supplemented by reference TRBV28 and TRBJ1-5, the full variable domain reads DVKVTQSSRYLVKRTGEKVFLECVQDMDHENMFWYRQDPGLGLRLIYFSYDVKMKEKGDIPEGYSVSREKKERFSLILESASTNQTSMYLCASSPDSNQPQHFGDGTRLSIL.